A selection of T cell receptor beta chains follows, all from one sample in a study of cytomegalovirus exposure and HLA in healthy donors. Some clones are missing from TCRdb's copy, which holds only in-frame ones; the method was immunoSEQ multiplex PCR. Recorded for this sample: tens of thousands of clones. Sample: PBMCs. These receptors all come from a girl aged 10-17 years in good health and CMV-seropositive. Each CDR3 is given with its conserved first and last residue. The D gene is left open where the match is weak.

d_call	v_call	j_call	cdr3_aa	cdr3_nt
NA	TRBV13	TRBJ2-7	CASSLAGVYEQYF	TGTGCCAGCAGCTTAGCAGGGGTCTACGAGCAGTACTTC
TRBD1	TRBV5-1	TRBJ1-2	CASSRTGTAYGYTF	TGCGCCAGCAGCCGGACCGGGACAGCGTATGGCTACACCTTC
NA	TRBV7-8	TRBJ2-5	CASSFGGSQETQYF	TGTGCCAGCAGCTTCGGGGGATCCCAAGAGACCCAGTACTTC
TRBD2	TRBV4-3	TRBJ2-1	CASSQDSPAGGPSQFF	TGCGCCAGCAGCCAAGATAGCCCAGCGGGGGGCCCCTCGCAGTTCTTC
NA	TRBV2	TRBJ1-1	CASTGATEAFF	TGTGCCAGCACAGGCGCCACTGAAGCTTTCTTT
NA	TRBV29-1	TRBJ1-2	CSVPTGSHGYTF	TGCAGCGTCCCAACAGGGAGCCATGGCTACACCTTC
TRBD1	TRBV5-6	TRBJ1-2	CASSPGTGGLYGYTF	TGTGCCAGCAGCCCCGGGACAGGGGGACTATATGGCTACACCTTC
TRBD2	TRBV11-2	TRBJ2-1	CASSLVGGGADEQFF	TGTGCCAGCAGCTTAGTTGGCGGGGGGGCCGATGAGCAGTTCTTC
NA	TRBV4-3	TRBJ1-6	CASSQDLRRSSSYNSPLHF	TGCGCCAGCAGCCAAGATCTCCGGAGGTCCAGCTCCTATAATTCACCCCTCCACTTT
NA	TRBV5-1	TRBJ1-1	CASSSQGGSEDFF	TGCGCCAGCAGTTCTCAGGGTGGGTCCGAAGATTTCTTT
NA	TRBV30	TRBJ1-2	CAGSVERIRVYGYTF	TGTGCCGGGAGTGTGGAGAGGATACGGGTCTATGGCTACACCTTC
NA	TRBV6-7	TRBJ2-7	CARRRFPSESSYEQYF	TGTGCCAGACGACGATTCCCTAGCGAAAGCTCCTACGAGCAGTACTTC
TRBD2	TRBV4-1	TRBJ2-7	CASSQDLFAGGRYEQYF	TGCGCCAGCAGCCAAGATCTTTTCGCGGGGGGGCGCTACGAGCAGTACTTC
TRBD1	TRBV6-5	TRBJ1-1	CASSYEGATEAFF	TGTGCCAGCAGTTACGAGGGGGCGACTGAAGCTTTCTTT
TRBD1	TRBV13	TRBJ1-1	CASSLRTQGFEAFF	TGTGCCAGCAGCTTAAGGACACAGGGGTTTGAAGCTTTCTTT
TRBD2	TRBV10-3	TRBJ2-7	CAISRTSDNPEQYF	TGTGCCATCAGCCGGACTAGCGACAACCCCGAGCAGTACTTC
NA	TRBV28	TRBJ1-1	CASIGTANTEAFF	TGTGCCAGCATCGGGACTGCGAACACTGAAGCTTTCTTT
NA	TRBV7-3	TRBJ1-1	CASSPTVSGSLNTEAFF	TGTGCCAGCAGCCCAACAGTTAGTGGCAGCTTGAACACTGAAGCTTTCTTT
TRBD2	TRBV2	TRBJ2-7	CASLWRGGPNEQYF	TGTGCCAGTCTTTGGCGGGGGGGCCCCAACGAGCAGTACTTC
TRBD2	TRBV2	TRBJ2-5	CASSGPWGGETQYF	TGTGCCAGCAGTGGACCCTGGGGGGGAGAGACCCAGTACTTC
NA	TRBV30	TRBJ2-1	CAWSITGYNEQFF	TGTGCCTGGAGTATAACAGGTTACAATGAGCAGTTCTTC
NA	TRBV29-1	TRBJ2-2	CSARGLGVDTGELFF	TGCAGCGCCCGAGGTTTGGGAGTAGACACCGGGGAGCTGTTTTTT
NA	TRBV18	TRBJ2-5	CASSPLEGRETQYF	TGTGCCAGCTCACCTTTAGAGGGCCGGGAGACCCAGTACTTC
NA	TRBV2	TRBJ2-3	CASPPPGVPDTQYF	TGTGCCAGCCCCCCCCCAGGGGTGCCGGATACGCAGTATTTT
NA	TRBV30	TRBJ1-1	CAWSVQGNTEAFF	TGTGCCTGGAGTGTACAGGGAAACACTGAAGCTTTCTTT
TRBD2	TRBV7-4	TRBJ2-2	CASSLGTSENTGELFF	TGTGCCAGCAGCCTAGGGACTAGCGAGAACACCGGGGAGCTGTTTTTT